This TCR beta chain was sequenced in a study of blood T cell repertoires in COVID-19. Study context: T cells, B-cell-depleted T cells, or PBMCs provided the cDNA or gDNA that served as material.

Per the study methods: The assay estimated nucleated cells by amplifying reference gene primers. Method: immunoSEQ multiplex PCR; TCRdb's copy keeps in-frame clones and lacks some. V, J and clone size reflect that table, while D and trimming were determined from the DNA. The sample lists 150,000 to 200,000 clones, 75% to 85% occurring once. The ends were cut back, 6 bases at V and 0 bases at J, with 17 bases in the middle. Germline V gene data show CDR1 as KGHSH and CDR2 as LQKENI. The CDR3 totals 16 residues. Participants, roughly 18 to 89 years old, spanned approximately 26 US areas. Allocation to cohorts depended on clinical history reported by the participants.

The source is a woman in her fifties or sixties who had recovered from COVID-19. The chain has TRBV18 and TRBJ1-1; D may be TRBD1 (6 bases). Sequenced input: PBMCs or T cells enriched from blood (not recorded which). Written as DNA, the CDR3 is TGTGCCAGCTCGCAAGGGACAAGCCAATTGAACACTGAAGCTTTCTTT. Its translation: CASSQGTSQLNTEAFF.